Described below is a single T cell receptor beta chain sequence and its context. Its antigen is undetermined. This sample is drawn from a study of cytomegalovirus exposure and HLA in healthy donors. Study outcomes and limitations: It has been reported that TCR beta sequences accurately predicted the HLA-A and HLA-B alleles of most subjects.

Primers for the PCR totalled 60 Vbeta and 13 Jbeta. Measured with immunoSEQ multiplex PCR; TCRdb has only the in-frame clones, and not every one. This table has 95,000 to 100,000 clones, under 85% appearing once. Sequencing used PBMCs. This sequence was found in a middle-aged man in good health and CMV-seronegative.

CDR3 bases: TGTGCCAGTAGTATGGCAGGGCTTATGAACACTGAAGCTTTCTTT. Translating gives CASSMAGLMNTEAFF. This chain connects TRBV19 to TRBJ1-1, with D possibly TRBD1 on 5 matching bases. CDR1 and CDR2 (germline): LNHDA, SQIVND (reference sequence). This CDR3 spans 15 amino acids. The V end was cut by 3 bases, the J end by 0 bases, with 11 bases between.